This entry lists 28 T cell receptor beta chains sequenced from one sample in a study of T cells in Graves' hyperthyroidism and ophthalmopathy. RNA transcripts gave rise to amplified TCR beta CDR3 regions. An initial round of RT-PCR targeting the TCR CDR3 relied on the HTBI primer set. TCRdb passed the multiplex PCR reads through MiXCR, listing each CDR3 protein once. The table shows some 620,000 distinct CDR3 sequences, with around 15% occurring only once. Sequencing used blood. These receptors were obtained from a woman in her twenties or thirties with Graves' hyperthyroidism.

The genes are TRBV20-1 and TRBJ1-1, with no clear D. V lost 2 bases and J 4 bases, leaving 8 bases between the germline ends. The CDR3 covers 12 residues. CDR1 and CDR2 (germline): DFQATT, SNEGSKA (reference sequence). CDR3 sequence: CSARKVGTEAFF. The CDR3 DNA follows: TGCAGTGCTAGAAAGGTGGGCACTGAAGCTTTCTTT.

This chain connects TRBV19 to TRBJ2-5; a weak D match, TRBD2 (6 bases). Trimming took 8 bases from V and 1 from J, leaving 11 bases between them. Germline CDR1 LNHDA, CDR2 SQIVND (reference sequence). This CDR3 has 13 amino acids. The chain's CDR3 is CASPGGTQETQYF. CDR3 in DNA: TGTGCCAGTCCCGGGGGAACCCAAGAGACCCAGTACTTC.

This clonotype has a count of ten or more. V is TRBV11-2 and J is TRBJ2-1; 9 positions agree with TRBD2. There are 16 residues in the CDR3. With V trimmed by 0 bases and J by 4 bases, 4 bases remained unmatched. Germline loops: CDR1 SGHAT, CDR2 FQNNGV. The CDR3 nucleotides read TGTGCCAGCAGCTTAGACCGACTAGCGGTATACAATGAGCAGTTCTTC. This sequence encodes CASSLDRLAVYNEQFF.

About this clonotype itself: One end of the junction varies from germline; a read error may be responsible. The V call is TRBV5-1, the J call TRBJ1-1; possibly TRBD1 for D (5 bases). Germline lookup yields CDR1 SGHRS and CDR2 YFSETQ. This CDR3 is built from 13 residues. This CDR3 reads CASTREWNTEAFF. The CDR3 DNA sequence: TGCGCAAGCACCAGGGAGTGGAACACTGAAGCTTTCTTT.

This clonotype was seen more than once but under ten times. J is TRBJ2-7 and V is TRBV5-6; 9 nucleotides agree with TRBD2. The CDR3 covers 18 residues. With 2 bases clipped from V and 6 bases from J, the junction kept 18 bases outside the gene matches. The germline CDR1 and CDR2 sequences are SGHDT and YYEEEE. As DNA, the CDR3 is TGTGCCAGCAGCTTAACCGGAGGCGGGAGGGCCCTCAGTGGCGAGCAGTACTTC. Its protein is CASSLTGGGRALSGEQYF.

This clonotype was recorded many times. The CDR3 spells CASRLGGQPQHF. Written as DNA, the CDR3 is TGTGCCAGCAGACTAGGAGGTCAGCCCCAGCATTTT. The chain employs TRBV12-3 or TRBV12-4 and TRBJ1-5; D gene unclear. This CDR3 spans 12 amino acids. V lost 6 bases and J 6 bases, leaving 9 bases between the germline ends.

This clonotype was seen many times. The DNA for the CDR3 is TGTGCTAGTGGGTCGAGGGGACATGAGCAGTTCTTC. Amino acids: CASGSRGHEQFF. The chain uses TRBV12-5 and TRBJ2-1; TRBD1 or TRBD2 may be the D gene (5 bases each). CDR3 length equals 12 residues. Germline lookup yields CDR1 LGHNT and CDR2 FRNRAP. Between the trimmed V and J ends, which lost 6 bases and 8 bases, there was a span of 11 bases.

For this clonotype: Being one base from a much bigger clone, this may be a read error. The V gene is TRBV3-1, the J gene TRBJ1-1; 8 positions match TRBD1. Germline loops: CDR1 LGHDT, CDR2 YNNKEL (reference sequence). The CDR3 runs to 14 residues. DNA for the CDR3: TGTGCCGGCAGCCACTCCTCGGACAGGGCTGAAGCTTTCTTT. Translated: CAGSHSSDRAEAFF.

The sample holds a few counts of this clonotype. The chain couples TRBV7-3 to TRBJ1-1; maybe TRBD1 (6 bases). This CDR3 is built from 22 residues. V was cut by 5 bases and J by 1 base, with 35 bases left in between. From germline, CDR1 is SGHTA and CDR2 FQGTGA. The DNA for the CDR3 is TGTGCCAGCAGCCCCCGACCACAGGGTACAATCGATTTCGCATTTTGGAACACTGAAGCTTTCTTT. This encodes CASSPRPQGTIDFAFWNTEAFF.

The genes are TRBV30 and TRBJ2-4, with D uncertain. V lost 4 bases, J lost 9 bases, and 16 bases lay in between. The CDR3 loop spans 13 amino acids. CDR1 is GTSNPN, CDR2 SVGIG, per germline (reference sequence). The CDR3: CAWNKDGRVIQYF. The CDR3 nucleotides are TGTGCCTGGAATAAGGACGGAAGGGTCATTCAGTACTTC.

CDR3 DNA: TGCAGTGCCCCTAGAGGGTCCCACAATGAGCAGTTCTTC. Translated: CSAPRGSHNEQFF. V and J are TRBV20-1 and TRBJ2-1; tentative D call: TRBD2 (5 bases). The CDR3 consists of 13 residues. With 6 bases removed from V and 5 bases from J, the gap between germline ends came to 14 bases. CDR1 and CDR2 from the germline V gene are DFQATT and SNEGSKA (reference sequence).

Many counts were recorded for this clonotype. The chain couples TRBV30 to TRBJ1-1; D uncertain. Germline CDR1 GTSNPN, CDR2 SVGIG (reference sequence). CDR3 size: 12 residues. V was cut by 1 base and J by 4 bases, with 7 bases left in between. The CDR3 DNA reads as TGTGCCTGGAGTGGACGTAGCACTGAAGCTTTCTTT. As protein: CAWSGRSTEAFF.

The rearrangement links TRBV20-1 to TRBJ1-5, with 11 bases that match TRBD1. The germline V gene has CDR1 DFQATT and CDR2 SNEGSKA (reference sequence). The CDR3 covers 16 residues. The ends lost 3 bases at V and 2 bases at J; junction bases unmatched: 6. The CDR3 reads CSARPGTGGGNQPQHF. The CDR3 DNA follows: TGCAGTGCTAGGCCGGGGACAGGGGGGGGCAATCAGCCCCAGCATTTT.

This clonotype has ten or more counts. J is TRBJ2-7 and V is TRBV28; 11 positions match TRBD1. V lost 2 bases, J lost 6 bases, and 3 bases stayed unmatched. The germline V gene encodes CDR1 MDHEN and CDR2 SYDVKM. This CDR3 region has 14 residues. The CDR3 here is CASSLTGTGGEQYF. Written as DNA, the CDR3 is TGTGCCAGCAGTTTAACCGGGACAGGGGGCGAGCAGTACTTC.

This clonotype appeared many times. The chain couples TRBV3-1 to TRBJ2-1; possible D gene TRBD2, 5 bases. Germline V CDR1 and CDR2: LGHDT, YNNKEL (reference sequence). V was pared by 3 bases and J by 4 bases, with 13 bases between. The length of the CDR3 is 15 residues. This chain's CDR3 is CASSQGIALYNEQFF. CDR3 DNA sequence: TGTGCCAGCAGCCAGGGAATAGCGCTTTACAATGAGCAGTTCTTC.

This clonotype occurred many times. The chain joins TRBV5-1 to TRBJ2-7; D tentatively reads TRBD1 or TRBD2 (5 bases each). Germline assignment: CDR1 SGHRS and CDR2 YFSETQ. Trimming took 2 bases from V and 5 from J, leaving 11 bases between them. There are 13 residues in the CDR3. CDR3 protein: CASSLTGGHEQYF. The CDR3 bases are TGCGCCAGCAGCTTAACAGGAGGTCACGAGCAGTACTTC.

Worth noting for this clonotype: A much bigger clone sits one base away, suggesting this may be a read error. The chain recombines TRBV7-9 with TRBJ2-5; D unresolved. Trimming took off 8 bases at V and 4 bases at J, with 17 bases between the two ends. The germline gives CDR1 SEHNR, CDR2 FQNEAQ (reference sequence). CDR3 size: 14 residues. The CDR3 DNA follows: TGTGCCAGCGGCCCCCCGGCCCCCGGAGAGACCCAGTACTTC. Translation gives CASGPPAPGETQYF. Full variable domain (rest looked up from reference TRBV7-9 and TRBJ2-5): DTGVSQNPRHKITKRGQNVTFRCDPISEHNRLYWYRQTLGQGPEFLTYFQNEAQLEKSRLLSDRFSAERPKGSFSTLEIQRTEQGDSAMYLCASGPPAPGETQYFGPGTRLLVL.

This clonotype was detected only a few times. The chain links TRBV19 to TRBJ1-1; D perhaps matches TRBD1 (6 bases). Per germline, CDR1 LNHDA and CDR2 SQIVND (reference sequence). V was pared by 10 bases and J by 3 bases, with 12 bases between. This CDR3 has 12 amino acids. CDR3 sequence (DNA): TGTGCCACGAAACAGGGCTACACTGAAGCTTTCTTT. Translated: CATKQGYTEAFF. The full variable domain, its missing parts supplied by reference TRBV19 and TRBJ1-1, is DGGITQSPKYLFRKEGQNVTLSCEQNLNHDAMYWYRQDPGQGLRLIYYSQIVNDFQKGDIAEGYSVSREKKESFPLTVTSAQKNPTAFYLCATKQGYTEAFFGQGTRLTVV.

This clonotype has only one observation. The V gene is TRBV6-1, the J gene TRBJ1-1; unclear D gene. Trimming shortened V by 11 bases and J by 6 bases, and 22 bases separated the two germline ends. The germline CDR1 and CDR2 sequences are MNHNS and SASEGT. The CDR3 runs to 14 residues. CDR3 DNA sequence: TGTGCCGTACGATTGCACAGCAGTTACTCTGAAGCTTTCTTT. It encodes CAVRLHSSYSEAFF.

This clonotype was observed at least ten times. This rearrangement joins TRBV5-1 to TRBJ1-1; maybe TRBD1 (5 bases). This CDR3 comprises 13 residues. V was shortened by 4 bases and J by 1 base, with 8 bases between the two germline ends. CDR1 and CDR2 from the germline V gene are SGHRS and YFSETQ. CDR3 amino acids: CASSIDRNTEAFF. The CDR3, as DNA: TGCGCCAGCAGCATCGACAGGAACACTGAAGCTTTCTTT.

In this sample, this clonotype turned up once. Being one base from a much bigger clone, this may be a read error. A read error is likely, as this CDR3 ends without the conserved phenylalanine or tryptophan. J is TRBJ2-1 and V is TRBV28, with unresolved D. Germline values: CDR1 MDHEN, CDR2 SYDVKM. V lost 3 bases to trimming and J lost 3 bases, with 6 bases between them. The length of the CDR3 is 13 residues. DNA of the CDR3: TGTGCCAGCAGTTTGAATCTCTACAATGAGCAGTTCCTC. Translating gives CASSLNLYNEQFL.

V usage is TRBV18 and J usage is TRBJ2-3, with 7 nucleotides matching TRBD2. The CDR3 is 17 amino acids. V trimming: 0 bases; J trimming: 2 bases; junction bases outside the gene matches: 8. CDR1 and CDR2 (germline): KGHSH, LQKENI. DNA for the CDR3: TGTGCCAGCTCACCACCGGCGGGGGAGGGCTTCACAGATACGCAGTATTTT. Its translation is CASSPPAGEGFTDTQYF.

The rearrangement uses TRBV11-2 and TRBJ2-7; 8 nucleotides align to TRBD2. V trimming: 1 base; J trimming: 5 bases; junction bases outside the gene matches: 10. The CDR3 spans 16 residues. CDR1 is SGHAT, CDR2 FQNNGV, per germline. The CDR3 reads CASSLGGGAGVDEQYF. In DNA form, the CDR3 reads TGTGCCAGCAGCTTAGGGGGCGGAGCGGGAGTCGACGAGCAGTACTTC.

This clonotype was seen a few times. This rearrangement joins TRBV24-1 to TRBJ2-7, with D possibly being TRBD1 (5 bases). The CDR3 runs to 13 residues. Trimming removed 3 bases from V and 3 bases from J, with 8 bases in between. CDR1 KGHDR and CDR2 SFDVKD come from the germline V gene. The CDR3 coding sequence is TGTGCCACCAGTGATGATGACAGCTACGAGCAGTACTTC. Protein product: CATSDDDSYEQYF.

This clonotype has a handful of counts. This chain connects TRBV10-3 to TRBJ1-5; TRBD1 agrees at 10 bases. The CDR3 sequence is 14 residues long. Trimming cost V 6 bases and J 2 bases; bases outside gene matches: 1. Per the germline V gene, CDR1 is ENHRY and CDR2 is SYGVKD. In DNA form, the CDR3 reads TGTGCCATCAGGGGGACAGGGGGCAATCAGCCCCAGCATTTT. Translated, it gives CAIRGTGGNQPQHF.

About this clonotype itself: One base away lies a much larger clone, so this may be a sequencing read error. The chain joins TRBV7-9 to TRBJ2-1; TRBD2 agrees at 11 bases. CDR3 size: 13 residues. V dropped 4 bases and J dropped 9; count of bases not matched to a gene: 2. Germline V lookup: CDR1 SEHNR, CDR2 FQNEAQ (reference sequence). CDR3 residues: CASSSGTSGEQFF. Here the CDR3 DNA reads TGTGCCAGCAGCTCCGGGACTAGCGGTGAGCAGTTCTTC. Looking up the rest from reference TRBV7-9 and TRBJ2-1 gives the full variable domain: DTGVSQNPRHKITKRGQNVTFRCDPISEHNRLYWYRQTLGQGPEFLTYFQNEAQLEKSRLLSDRFSAERPKGSFSTLEIQRTEQGDSAMYLCASSSGTSGEQFFGPGTRLTVL.

This clonotype was found many times. The V and J genes are TRBV28 and TRBJ2-1; 7 bases map to TRBD1. The V gene's germline CDR1 is MDHEN and CDR2 SYDVKM. V lost 5 bases to trimming and J lost 3 bases; unmatched junction nucleotides: 7. The CDR3 sequence is 15 residues long. CDR3 loop: CASSLGQDLYNEQFF. Written as DNA, the CDR3 is TGTGCCAGCAGTCTAGGACAGGACCTCTACAATGAGCAGTTCTTC. The variable domain in full, with the rest retrieved from reference TRBV28 and TRBJ2-1, is DVKVTQSSRYLVKRTGEKVFLECVQDMDHENMFWYRQDPGLGLRLIYFSYDVKMKEKGDIPEGYSVSREKKERFSLILESASTNQTSMYLCASSLGQDLYNEQFFGPGTRLTVL.

This clonotype has a count of ten or more. The V gene is TRBV3-1, the J gene TRBJ2-1; 14 bases line up with TRBD2. V lost 0 bases to trimming and J lost 10 bases; unmatched junction nucleotides: 2. This CDR3 is built from 15 residues. Germline CDR1 LGHDT, CDR2 YNNKEL (reference sequence). Here the CDR3 DNA reads TGTGCCAGCAGCCAAGACGGGACTAGCGGGAGAGAGCAGTTCTTC. Translated: CASSQDGTSGREQFF.